Here is one TCR beta chain with its context. Its antigen is not identified. This record comes from a study of blood T cells in healthy people across ages. Study as a whole: Template switching picked up about one barcoded beta molecule for each two T cells. Overall study findings and caveats: Possibly, changes in expanded clonotypes were confounded because donor CMV status was unknown. Estimated diversity across one million T cells was deemed an underestimate. TCR beta diversity, measured per million T cells, fell in a roughly linear way with age.

This CDR3 is 17 amino acids long. CDR1 and CDR2 from the germline V gene are LGHDT and YNNKEL (reference sequence). After removal of 1 base from V and 3 bases from J, the junction contained 11 bases not matched to a gene. Combining a sample-barcoded 5' primer with a J-beta primer mix, a second PCR ran for roughly 7 to 11 cycles. Via MiXCR, TCRdb re-called the 5' RACE reads, giving one row per CDR3 protein. The table records approximately 2,000,000 distinct CDR3 sequences, about 39% of them present only once. The TCR comes from a human donor in good health. The chain uses TRBV3-1 and TRBJ2-7; TRBD1 agrees at 8 bases. The sequenced sample consisted of blood. The CDR3 nucleotides are TGTGCCAGCAGCCAAGTGGGGACAGGCCGTAATATCTACGAGCAGTACTTC. Translating gives CASSQVGTGRNIYEQYF.